Given below is one T cell receptor (beta chain) in context. Its antigen is not identified. The V gene end was trimmed by 8 bases and the J gene end by 2 bases; junction bases not matched to a gene: 9. This CDR3 is 15 amino acids long. CDR1 is LNHDA, CDR2 SQIVND, per germline (reference sequence). Sequencing was performed with immunoSEQ multiplex PCR; in TCRdb, only in-frame clones are kept and a portion is missing. The sample lists about 110,000 clones, about nine tenths occurring once. The entry originates in a study of T cell responses to AZD1222 COVID-19 vaccine. Overall study results and limits: There were repertoire samples only from the period after the peak T cell response. Nearly half of spike-specific TCRs reportedly target unmutated variant regions. Receipt of two AZD1222 doses was followed by a rise in Spike-specific TCR breadth and depth.

This specimen was peripheral blood, taken on day 0 of AZD1222 vaccination. The sequence was collected from an adult in good health. The V and J genes are TRBV19 and TRBJ2-3; 8 bases match TRBD1. The chain's CDR3 is CASRMDRENTDTQYF. The CDR3 coding sequence is TGTGCCAGTCGGATGGACAGGGAGAACACAGATACGCAGTATTTT.